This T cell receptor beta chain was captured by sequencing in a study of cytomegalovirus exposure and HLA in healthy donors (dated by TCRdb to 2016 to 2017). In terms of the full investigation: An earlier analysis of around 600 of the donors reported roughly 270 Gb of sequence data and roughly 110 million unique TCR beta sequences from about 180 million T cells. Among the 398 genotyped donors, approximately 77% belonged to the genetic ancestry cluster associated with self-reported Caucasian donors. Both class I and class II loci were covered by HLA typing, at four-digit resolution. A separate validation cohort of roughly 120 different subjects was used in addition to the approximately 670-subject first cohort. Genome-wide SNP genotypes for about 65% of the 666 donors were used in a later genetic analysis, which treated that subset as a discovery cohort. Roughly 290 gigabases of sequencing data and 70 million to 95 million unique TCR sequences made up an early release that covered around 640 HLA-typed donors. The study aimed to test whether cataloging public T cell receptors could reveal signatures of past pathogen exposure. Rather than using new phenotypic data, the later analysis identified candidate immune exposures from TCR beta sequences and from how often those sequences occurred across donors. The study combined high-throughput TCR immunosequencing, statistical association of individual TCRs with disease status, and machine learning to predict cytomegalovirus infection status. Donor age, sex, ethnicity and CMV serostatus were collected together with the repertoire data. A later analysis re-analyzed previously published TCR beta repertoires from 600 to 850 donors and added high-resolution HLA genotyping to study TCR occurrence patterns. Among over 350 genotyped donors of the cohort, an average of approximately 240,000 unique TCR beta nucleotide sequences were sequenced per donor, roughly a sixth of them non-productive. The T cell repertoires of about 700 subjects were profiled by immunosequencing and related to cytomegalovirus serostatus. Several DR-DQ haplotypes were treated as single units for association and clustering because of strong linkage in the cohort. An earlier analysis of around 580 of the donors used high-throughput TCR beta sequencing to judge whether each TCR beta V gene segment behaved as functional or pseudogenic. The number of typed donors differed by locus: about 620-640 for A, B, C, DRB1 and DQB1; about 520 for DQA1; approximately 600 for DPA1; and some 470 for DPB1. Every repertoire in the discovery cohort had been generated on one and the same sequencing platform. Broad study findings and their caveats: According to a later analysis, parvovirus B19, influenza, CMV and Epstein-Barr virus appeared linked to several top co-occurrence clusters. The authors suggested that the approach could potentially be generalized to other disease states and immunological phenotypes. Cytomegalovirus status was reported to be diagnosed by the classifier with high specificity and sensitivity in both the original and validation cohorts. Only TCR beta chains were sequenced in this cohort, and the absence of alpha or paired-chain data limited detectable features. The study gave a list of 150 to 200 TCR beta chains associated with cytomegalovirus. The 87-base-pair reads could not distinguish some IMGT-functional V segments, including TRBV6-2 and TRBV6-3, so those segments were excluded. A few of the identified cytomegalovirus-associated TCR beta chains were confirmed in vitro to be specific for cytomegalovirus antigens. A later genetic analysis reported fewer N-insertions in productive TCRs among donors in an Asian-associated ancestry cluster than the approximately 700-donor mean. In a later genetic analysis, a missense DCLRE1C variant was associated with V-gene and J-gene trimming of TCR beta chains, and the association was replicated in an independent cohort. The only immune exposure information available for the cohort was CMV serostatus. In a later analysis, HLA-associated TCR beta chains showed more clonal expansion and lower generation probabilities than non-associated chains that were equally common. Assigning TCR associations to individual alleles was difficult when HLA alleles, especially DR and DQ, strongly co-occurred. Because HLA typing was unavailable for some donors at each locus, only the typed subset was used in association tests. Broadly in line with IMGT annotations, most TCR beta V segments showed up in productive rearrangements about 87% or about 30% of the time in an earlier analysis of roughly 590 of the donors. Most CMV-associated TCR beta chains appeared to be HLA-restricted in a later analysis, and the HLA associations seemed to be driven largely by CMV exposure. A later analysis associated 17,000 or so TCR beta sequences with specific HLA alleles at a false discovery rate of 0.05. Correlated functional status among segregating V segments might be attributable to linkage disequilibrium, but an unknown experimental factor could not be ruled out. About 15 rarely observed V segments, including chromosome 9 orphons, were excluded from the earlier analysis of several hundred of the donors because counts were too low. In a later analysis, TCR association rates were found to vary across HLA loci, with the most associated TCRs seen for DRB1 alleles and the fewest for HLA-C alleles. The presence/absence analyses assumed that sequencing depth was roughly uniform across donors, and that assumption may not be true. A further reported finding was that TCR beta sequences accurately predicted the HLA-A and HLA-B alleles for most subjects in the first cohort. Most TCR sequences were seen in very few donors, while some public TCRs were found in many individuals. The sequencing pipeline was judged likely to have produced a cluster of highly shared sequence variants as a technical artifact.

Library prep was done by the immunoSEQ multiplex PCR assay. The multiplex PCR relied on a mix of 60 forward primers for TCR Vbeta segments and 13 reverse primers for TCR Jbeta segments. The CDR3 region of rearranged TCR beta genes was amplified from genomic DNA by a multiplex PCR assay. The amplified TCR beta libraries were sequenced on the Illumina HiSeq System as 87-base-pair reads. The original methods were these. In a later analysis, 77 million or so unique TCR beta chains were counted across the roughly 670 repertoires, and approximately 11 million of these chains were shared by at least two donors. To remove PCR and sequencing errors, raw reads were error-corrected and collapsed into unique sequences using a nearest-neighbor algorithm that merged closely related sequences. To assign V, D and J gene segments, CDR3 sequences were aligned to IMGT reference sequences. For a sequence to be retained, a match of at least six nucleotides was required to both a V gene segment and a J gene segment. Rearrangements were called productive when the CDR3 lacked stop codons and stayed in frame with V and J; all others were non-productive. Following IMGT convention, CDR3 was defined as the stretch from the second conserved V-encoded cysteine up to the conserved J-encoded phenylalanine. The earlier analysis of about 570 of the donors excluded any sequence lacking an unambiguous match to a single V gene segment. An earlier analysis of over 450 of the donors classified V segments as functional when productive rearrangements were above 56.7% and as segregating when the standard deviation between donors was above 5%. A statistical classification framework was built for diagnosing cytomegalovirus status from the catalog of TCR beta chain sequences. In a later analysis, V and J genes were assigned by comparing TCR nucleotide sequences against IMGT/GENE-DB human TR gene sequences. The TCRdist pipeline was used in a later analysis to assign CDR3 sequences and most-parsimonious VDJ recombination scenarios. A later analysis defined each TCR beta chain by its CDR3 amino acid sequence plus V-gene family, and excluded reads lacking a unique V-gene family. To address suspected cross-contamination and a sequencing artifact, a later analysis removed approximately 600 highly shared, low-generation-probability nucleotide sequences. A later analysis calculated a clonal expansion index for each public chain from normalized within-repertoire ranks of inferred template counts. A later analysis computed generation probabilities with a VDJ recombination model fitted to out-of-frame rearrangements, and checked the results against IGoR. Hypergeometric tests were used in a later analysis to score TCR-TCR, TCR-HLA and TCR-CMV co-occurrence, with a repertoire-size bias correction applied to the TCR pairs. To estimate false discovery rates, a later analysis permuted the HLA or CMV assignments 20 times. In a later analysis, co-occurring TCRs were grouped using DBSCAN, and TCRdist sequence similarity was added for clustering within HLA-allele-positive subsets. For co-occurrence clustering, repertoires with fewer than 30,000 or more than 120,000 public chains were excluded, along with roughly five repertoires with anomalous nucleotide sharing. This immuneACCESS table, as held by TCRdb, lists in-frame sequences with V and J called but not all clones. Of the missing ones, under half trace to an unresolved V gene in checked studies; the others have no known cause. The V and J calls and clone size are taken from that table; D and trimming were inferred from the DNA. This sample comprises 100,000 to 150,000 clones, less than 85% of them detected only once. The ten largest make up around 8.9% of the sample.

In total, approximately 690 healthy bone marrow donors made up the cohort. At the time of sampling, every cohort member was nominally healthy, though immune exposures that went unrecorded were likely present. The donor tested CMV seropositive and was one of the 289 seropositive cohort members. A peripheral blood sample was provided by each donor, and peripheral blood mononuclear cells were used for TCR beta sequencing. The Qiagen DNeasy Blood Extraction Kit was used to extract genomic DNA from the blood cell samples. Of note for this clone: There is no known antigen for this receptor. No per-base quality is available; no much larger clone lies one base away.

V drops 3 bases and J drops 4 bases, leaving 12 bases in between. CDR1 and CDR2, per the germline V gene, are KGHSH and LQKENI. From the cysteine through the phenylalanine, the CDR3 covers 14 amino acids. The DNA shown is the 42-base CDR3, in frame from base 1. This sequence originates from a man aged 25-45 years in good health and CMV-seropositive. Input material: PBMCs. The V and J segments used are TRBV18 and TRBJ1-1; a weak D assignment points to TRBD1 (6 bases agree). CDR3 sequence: CASSPQGPSTEAFF. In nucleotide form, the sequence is TGTGCCAGCTCACCCCAGGGGCCGAGCACTGAAGCTTTCTTT.